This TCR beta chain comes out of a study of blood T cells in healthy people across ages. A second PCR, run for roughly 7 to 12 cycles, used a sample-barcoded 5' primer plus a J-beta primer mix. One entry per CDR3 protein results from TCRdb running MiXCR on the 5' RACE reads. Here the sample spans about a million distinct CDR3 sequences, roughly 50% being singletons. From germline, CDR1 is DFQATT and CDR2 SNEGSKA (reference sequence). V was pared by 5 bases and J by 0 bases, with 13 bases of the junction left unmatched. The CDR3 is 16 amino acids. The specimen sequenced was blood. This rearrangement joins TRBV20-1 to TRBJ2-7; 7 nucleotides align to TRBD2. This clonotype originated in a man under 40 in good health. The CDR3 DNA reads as TGCAGTGCTGTCCCGGGACTACTGGGTGGCTCCTACGAGCAGTACTTC. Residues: CSAVPGLLGGSYEQYF.